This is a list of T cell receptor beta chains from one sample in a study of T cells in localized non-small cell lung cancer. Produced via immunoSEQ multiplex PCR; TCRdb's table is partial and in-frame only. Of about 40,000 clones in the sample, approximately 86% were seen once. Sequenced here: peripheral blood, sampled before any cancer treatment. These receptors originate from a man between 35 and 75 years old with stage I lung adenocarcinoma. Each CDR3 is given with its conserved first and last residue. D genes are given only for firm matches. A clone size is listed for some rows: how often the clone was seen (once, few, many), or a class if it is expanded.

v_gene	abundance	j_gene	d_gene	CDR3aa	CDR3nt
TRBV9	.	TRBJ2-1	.	CASSVWGTKTDEQFF	TGTGCCAGCAGCGTATGGGGCACTAAAACCGATGAGCAGTTCTTC
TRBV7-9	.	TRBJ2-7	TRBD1	CASSRQGGSYEQYF	TGTGCCAGCAGCCGACAGGGGGGCTCCTACGAGCAGTACTTC
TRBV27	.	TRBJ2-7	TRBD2	CASSRVGGLVGEQYF	TGTGCCAGCAGTCGTGTCGGCGGACTAGTCGGCGAGCAGTACTTC
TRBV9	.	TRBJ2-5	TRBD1	CASSARQGQETQYF	TGTGCCAGCAGCGCCCGACAGGGGCAAGAGACCCAGTACTTC
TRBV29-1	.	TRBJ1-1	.	CSVDVPGPPLTEAFF	TGCAGCGTTGACGTCCCCGGTCCCCCCCTCACTGAAGCTTTCTTT
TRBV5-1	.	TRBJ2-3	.	CASSWDRDTQYF	TGCGCCAGCAGCTGGGACCGAGATACGCAGTATTTT
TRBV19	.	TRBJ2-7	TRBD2	CASMAPGGSYEQYF	TGTGCCAGTATGGCCCCGGGGGGGTCCTACGAGCAGTACTTC
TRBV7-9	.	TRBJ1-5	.	CASSPGGGVYQPQHF	TGTGCCAGCAGCCCCGGAGGAGGGGTCTATCAGCCCCAGCATTTT
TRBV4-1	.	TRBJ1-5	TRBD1	CASSHNDRADQPQHF	TGCGCCAGCAGCCATAACGACAGGGCTGATCAGCCCCAGCATTTT
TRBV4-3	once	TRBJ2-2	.	CASSQDGVTGELFF	TGCGCCAGCAGCCAAGATGGGGTGACCGGGGAGCTGTTTTTT
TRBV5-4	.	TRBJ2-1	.	CASSLKVAGYNEQFF	TGTGCCAGCAGCCTCAAAGTTGCGGGTTACAATGAGCAGTTCTTC
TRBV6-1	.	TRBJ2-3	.	CASSEALNRGTSTDTQYF	TGTGCCAGCAGTGAAGCGCTGAATAGGGGAACCAGCACAGATACGCAGTATTTT
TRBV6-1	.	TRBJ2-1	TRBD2	CASGALAVQYNEQFF	TGTGCCAGCGGGGCCCTAGCGGTCCAGTACAATGAGCAGTTCTTC
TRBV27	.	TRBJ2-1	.	CASSLDSATYNEQFF	TGTGCCAGCAGTCTCGACTCCGCTACCTACAATGAGCAGTTCTTC
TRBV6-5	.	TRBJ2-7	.	CASSPPGWYEQYF	TGTGCCAGCAGTCCACCAGGGTGGTACGAGCAGTACTTC
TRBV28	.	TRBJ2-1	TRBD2	CASSWGGVNEQFF	TGTGCCAGCAGTTGGGGAGGGGTCAATGAGCAGTTCTTC
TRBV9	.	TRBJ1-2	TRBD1	CASSGTGEGGPYGYTF	TGTGCCAGCAGCGGAACAGGGGAAGGTGGGCCCTATGGCTACACCTTC
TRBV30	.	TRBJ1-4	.	CAWSTGPATNEKLFF	TGTGCCTGGAGTACAGGCCCCGCAACTAATGAAAAACTGTTTTTT
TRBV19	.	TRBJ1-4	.	CASSNRPPLGATNEKLFF	TGTGCCAGCAGTAACAGGCCCCCCCTGGGCGCAACTAATGAAAAACTGTTTTTT
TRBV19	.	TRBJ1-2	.	CASSISLNNGYTF	TGTGCCAGTAGTATATCACTGAACAATGGCTACACCTTC
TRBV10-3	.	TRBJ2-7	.	CAISEGAPTSYEQYF	TGTGCCATCAGTGAGGGGGCCCCAACCTCCTACGAGCAGTACTTC
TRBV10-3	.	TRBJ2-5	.	CAISREQETQYF	TGTGCCATCTCTAGGGAACAAGAGACCCAGTACTTC
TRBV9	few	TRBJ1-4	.	CASSVSLNEKLFF	TGTGCCAGCAGCGTATCGCTGAATGAAAAACTGTTTTTT
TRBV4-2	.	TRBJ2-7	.	CASSELALGVYEQYF	TGTGCCAGCAGCGAGCTAGCACTCGGAGTCTACGAGCAGTACTTC
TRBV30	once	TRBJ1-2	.	CALYGYTF	TGTGCGCTCTATGGCTACACCTTC
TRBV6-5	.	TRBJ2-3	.	CASSYPPTDTQYF	TGTGCCAGCAGTTACCCCCCTACAGATACGCAGTATTTT
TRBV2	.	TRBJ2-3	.	CASRRSTDTQYF	TGTGCCAGCAGACGTAGCACAGATACGCAGTATTTT
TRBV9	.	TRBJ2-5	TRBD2	CASSVRAGMEETQYF	TGTGCCAGCAGCGTCCGAGCGGGAATGGAAGAGACCCAGTACTTC
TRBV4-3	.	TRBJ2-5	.	CASSQDRGLFQETQYF	TGCGCCAGCAGCCAAGATCGGGGACTGTTCCAAGAGACCCAGTACTTC
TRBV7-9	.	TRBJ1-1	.	CASSLQESNTEAFF	TGTGCCAGCAGCTTGCAAGAATCGAACACTGAAGCTTTCTTT
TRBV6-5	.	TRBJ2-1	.	CASSSYSGSPPEFF	TGTGCCAGCAGTTCATATTCGGGTAGCCCCCCGGAGTTCTTC
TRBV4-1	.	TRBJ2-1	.	CASSQGAGNEQFF	TGCGCCAGCAGCCAGGGAGCGGGCAATGAGCAGTTCTTC
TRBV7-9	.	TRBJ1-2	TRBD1	CASSLAGTGKNGYTF	TGTGCCAGCAGCTTAGCAGGGACAGGGAAGAATGGCTACACCTTC
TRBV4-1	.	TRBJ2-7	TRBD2	CASSQEVTSGGSSYEQYF	TGCGCCAGCAGCCAAGAGGTTACTAGCGGGGGGAGCTCCTACGAGCAGTACTTC
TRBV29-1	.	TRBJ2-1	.	CSVDRTNEQFF	TGCAGCGTTGACCGGACTAATGAGCAGTTCTTC
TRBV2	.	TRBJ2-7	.	CASRRVGYGEQYF	TGTGCCAGCAGGAGGGTGGGATATGGCGAGCAGTACTTC
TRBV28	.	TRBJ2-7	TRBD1	CASSSLPRTGSPYEQYF	TGTGCCAGCAGTTCCCTTCCCCGGACAGGGTCCCCCTACGAGCAGTACTTC
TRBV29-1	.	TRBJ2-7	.	CSVDVRESYEQYF	TGCAGCGTTGATGTCAGGGAGTCCTACGAGCAGTACTTC
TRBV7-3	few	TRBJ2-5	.	CASSRGQETQYF	TGTGCCAGCAGCCGCGGGCAAGAGACCCAGTACTTC
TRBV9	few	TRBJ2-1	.	CASSVVPGYNEQFF	TGTGCCAGCAGCGTAGTTCCTGGCTACAATGAGCAGTTCTTC